These 7 T cell receptor beta chains were sequenced from one sample in a study of blood T cell repertoires in COVID-19. Sequencing was performed with immunoSEQ multiplex PCR; in TCRdb, only in-frame clones are kept and a portion is missing. This table has about 360,000 clones, approximately 86% appearing once. The specimen sequenced was peripheral blood. These receptor sequences come from a human donor in a cohort sampled during active COVID-19.

The rearrangement links TRBV5-5 to TRBJ1-2; possibly TRBD1 for D (6 bases). With 4 bases removed from V and 4 bases from J, the gap between germline ends came to 23 bases. CDR3 length equals 17 residues. Germline V gives CDR1 SGHKS, CDR2 YYEKEE (reference sequence). CDR3 sequence reads: CASSAAASQGGGYGYTF. In DNA form, the CDR3 reads TGTGCCAGCAGCGCCGCGGCCTCACAGGGTGGTGGCTATGGCTACACCTTC.

This clone was counted a few times. CDR3 nucleotides: TGTGCCAGCAGCCAAGATTATCCCGGGACTGACTACGAGCAGTACTTC. Its protein is CASSQDYPGTDYEQYF. The chain joins TRBV4-2 to TRBJ2-7; D possibly corresponds to TRBD2 (6 bases). The V gene lost 0 bases and the J gene lost 3 bases, with 15 bases spanning the gap. The length of the CDR3 is 16 residues. Germline CDR1 is LGHNA and CDR2 is YNFKEQ.

The genes are TRBV5-1 and TRBJ2-7; TRBD2 matches at 7 bases. The CDR3 is 16 amino acids. Unmatched junction bases numbered 15, after V lost 5 bases and J lost 4 bases. Germline CDR1 is SGHRS and CDR2 is YFSETQ. DNA for the CDR3: TGCGCCAGCAGTTGGACCTTCGGACGGGGGGATTACGAGCAGTACTTC. It codes for CASSWTFGRGDYEQYF.

V is TRBV2 and J is TRBJ1-5; D call uncertain. This CDR3 region has 12 residues. Deletions cut 4 bases from V and 5 bases from J, with 6 bases between. Per the germline V gene, CDR1 is SNHLY and CDR2 is FYNNEI. CDR3 residues: CASSASDQPQHF. The CDR3 DNA follows: TGTGCCAGCAGTGCATCGGATCAGCCCCAGCATTTT.

This clone has just a few counts. The rearrangement links TRBV4-2 to TRBJ1-5, with TRBD1 matching over 7 bases. The length of the CDR3 is 15 residues. V shed 4 bases, J shed 7 bases, and the junction held 10 bases outside the gene matches. Per the germline V gene, CDR1 is LGHNA and CDR2 is YNFKEQ. The CDR3: CASSLYRQGDQPQHF. The CDR3 DNA is TGTGCCAGCAGCCTTTACAGACAGGGAGACCAGCCCCAGCATTTT.

The V gene is TRBV11-2, the J gene TRBJ2-7; 9 positions agree with TRBD2. Germline V CDR1 and CDR2: SGHAT, FQNNGV. The CDR3 is made up of 16 amino acids. The V segment lost 8 bases and the J segment 7 bases; nucleotides outside the gene matches: 18. CDR3 bases: TGTGCCAGCGCTTGGAGTATAGCGGGGGAGGGTCGGGAGCAGTACTTC. Translating it yields CASAWSIAGEGREQYF.

The chain carries TRBV27 and TRBJ2-1; D is possibly TRBD2 (6 bases). The CDR3 is 16 residues long. Trimming took 7 bases from V and 6 from J, leaving 22 bases between them. The germline gives CDR1 MNHEY, CDR2 SMNVEV (reference sequence). Written as DNA, the CDR3 is TGTGCCAGCAACATAATATACGGTGGGGAGGCCAATGAGCAGTTCTTC. Its protein product is CASNIIYGGEANEQFF.